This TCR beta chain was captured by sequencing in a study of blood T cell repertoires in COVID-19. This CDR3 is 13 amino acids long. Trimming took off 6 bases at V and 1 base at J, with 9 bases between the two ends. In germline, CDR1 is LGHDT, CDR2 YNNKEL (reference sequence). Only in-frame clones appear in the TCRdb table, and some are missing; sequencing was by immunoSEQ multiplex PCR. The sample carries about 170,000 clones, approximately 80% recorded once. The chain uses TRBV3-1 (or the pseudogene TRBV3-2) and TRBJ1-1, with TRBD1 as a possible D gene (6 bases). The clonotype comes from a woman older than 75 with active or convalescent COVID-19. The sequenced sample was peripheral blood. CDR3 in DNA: TGTGCCAGCAGATCACAGGGGAACACTGAAGCTTTCTTT. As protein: CASRSQGNTEAFF.